Listed here are 4 T cell receptor beta chains from one sample, sequenced in a study of graft-versus-host responses after intestinal transplantation (dated by TCRdb to the early 2020s). These receptors' targets are unknown. Taken with the paper, the label for time point translates to: cells obtained before transplantation from donor or recipient. Library prep was done by the immunoSEQ multiplex PCR assay. TCRdb obtained this table from immuneACCESS and retained in-frame rearrangements with V and J assigned. These tables miss some clones; where compared with another copy, unresolved V genes account for less than half of the shortfall, and the remainder is unexplained. For this sample there are approximately 88,000 clones; roughly 90% appear just once. The ten largest make up 0.11% of the sample. Here the sequenced sample was unstimulated CD4+ T cells sorted from spleen or lymph node cells, taken before intestinal transplant. These receptor sequences come from a human donor who received an intestinal transplant.

This chain links TRBV9 with TRBJ2-1, with D possibly being TRBD2 (6 bases). The CDR3 extends over 15 amino acids. V was pared by 3 bases and J by 7 bases, with 17 bases between. Germline-derived CDR1 and CDR2 are SGDLS and YYNGEE. CDR3 DNA: TGTGCCAGCAGCGATCGGGGAAAGAGCGGGAATGAGCAGTTCTTC. Translated, it gives CASSDRGKSGNEQFF.

The chain links TRBV7-2 to TRBJ2-5, with 16 positions matching TRBD2. V was clipped by 4 bases and J by 5 bases; unmatched bases: 7. The CDR3 sequence is 17 residues long. Germline assignment: CDR1 SGHTA and CDR2 FQGNSA. The CDR3 here is CASSSPGLAGGWETQYF. CDR3 sequence (DNA): TGTGCCAGCAGCTCTCCGGGACTAGCGGGGGGGTGGGAGACCCAGTACTTC.

This clone was observed a single time. The V gene is TRBV5-1, the J gene TRBJ2-2; D gene unclear. Germline V gives CDR1 SGHRS, CDR2 YFSETQ. Trimming stripped 2 bases from V and 1 base from J, with 6 bases between. The CDR3 is 14 residues long. The CDR3 here is CASSFPGNTGELFF. The CDR3 region has the DNA TGCGCCAGCAGCTTCCCGGGGAACACCGGGGAGCTGTTTTTT.

The chain employs TRBV5-1 and TRBJ1-4; 11 nucleotides agree with TRBD1. Looked up from germline, CDR1 is SGHRS and CDR2 is YFSETQ. The length of the CDR3 is 14 residues. J was trimmed by 7 bases and V by 4 bases; bases with no gene match: 3. The CDR3 region has the DNA TGCGCCAGCAGCCCCGGACAGGGGGCTGAAAAACTGTTTTTT. Translation gives CASSPGQGAEKLFF. The full variable domain, rest sourced from reference TRBV5-1 and TRBJ1-4, is KAGVTQTPRYLIKTRGQQVTLSCSPISGHRSVSWYQQTPGQGLQFLFEYFSETQRNKGNFPGRFSGRQFSNSRSEMNVSTLELGDSALYLCASSPGQGAEKLFFGSGTQLSVL.